The clone carrying this T cell receptor beta chain has only a few counts. This sample was included in a study of identical twins. TCRdb used MiXCR to reprocess the 5' RACE reads, holding one entry per CDR3 protein. Of around 960,000 distinct CDR3 sequences listed, roughly an eighth were seen once; the top ten hold about 1.6%. V lost 5 bases to trimming and J lost 8 bases; unmatched junction nucleotides: 11. Germline CDR1 SEHNR, CDR2 FQNEAQ (reference sequence). This CDR3 has 15 amino acids. These data also formed part of another study, on yellow fever vaccine responses in identical twins.

Sequencing used PBMCs. This receptor was taken from a woman younger than 30 in good health. The chain carries TRBV7-9 and TRBJ2-1; TRBD2 agrees at 8 bases. For the CDR3, the DNA is TGTGCCAGCAGCCTCGGGGGGGCTGACCCGGATGAGCAGTTCTTC. It is translated as CASSLGGADPDEQFF.